These 4 T cell receptor beta chains share one sample of origin, sequenced in a study of blood T cell repertoires in COVID-19. Assay used: immunoSEQ multiplex PCR; TCRdb lists only in-frame clones, some missing. Altogether 100,000 to 150,000 clones are present, around 87% being singletons, with the ten largest covering 3% to 4%. Specimen: peripheral blood. These receptors all come from a woman aged 60-70 years with acute or convalescent COVID-19.

The rearrangement uses TRBV6-6 and TRBJ2-1; tentatively, D is TRBD2 (7 bases). There are 13 residues in the CDR3. The V end was cut by 11 bases, the J end by 5 bases, with 16 bases between. The germline V gene has CDR1 MNHNY and CDR2 SVGAGI (reference sequence). CDR3 nucleotide sequence: TGTGCCGCTGGGGGCGGGACTAACAATGAGCAGTTCTTC. Protein product: CAAGGGTNNEQFF.

The chain's CDR3 is CASSEGGTGVSGYTF. The CDR3 bases are TGTGCCAGCAGTGAAGGGGGGACAGGGGTGAGCGGCTACACCTTC. V and J are TRBV2 and TRBJ1-2, with TRBD1 matching 10 bases. Germline lookup yields CDR1 SNHLY and CDR2 FYNNEI. The CDR3 runs 15 residues. V trimming: 1 base; J trimming: 8 bases; junction bases outside the gene matches: 7.

The chain has TRBV4-1 and TRBJ2-7, with 13 bases identical to TRBD2. The CDR3 contains 16 residues. J was trimmed by 3 bases and V by 3 bases; bases with no gene match: 5. Germline V CDR1 and CDR2: MGHRA, YSYEKL. In nucleotides, the CDR3 is TGCGCCAGCAGCCACCCGGGACTAGCGGGGAACTACGAGCAGTACTTC. Encoded protein: CASSHPGLAGNYEQYF.

This rearrangement joins TRBV12-3 or TRBV12-4 to TRBJ1-1; the D is unclear. Trimming removed 6 bases from V and 2 bases from J, with 4 bases in between. This CDR3 spans 11 amino acids. The DNA for the CDR3 is TGTGCCAGCAGACAAAACACTGAAGCTTTCTTT. The encoded protein is CASRQNTEAFF.